Each of the 25 T cell receptor beta chains below was sequenced from the same sample in a study of cytomegalovirus exposure and HLA in healthy donors. Using immunoSEQ multiplex PCR, the repertoire was profiled, and TCRdb retains in-frame clones only, with some absent. This sample has approximately 54,000 clones, with roughly nine tenths found just once. What was sequenced was PBMCs. The origin of the receptors is a woman in her late teens or twenties in good health and CMV-seropositive.

This clone was picked up one time. The chain links TRBV7-2 to TRBJ2-5; D gene uncertain. CDR1 and CDR2 from the germline V gene are SGHTA and FQGNSA. Trimming shortened V by 5 bases and J by 1 base, and 8 bases separated the two germline ends. The CDR3 is made up of 13 amino acids. The DNA for the CDR3 is TGTGCCAGCAGCCCTAGACCCCAAGAGACCCAGTACTTC. It encodes CASSPRPQETQYF. Based on the CDR3 plus reference TRBV7-2 and TRBJ2-5, the full variable domain is GAGVSQSPSNKVTEKGKDVELRCDPISGHTALYWYRQSLGQGLEFLIYFQGNSAPDKSGLPSDRFSAERTGGSVSTLTIQRTQQEDSAVYLCASSPRPQETQYFGPGTRLLVL.

This clone appeared a single time. The rearrangement uses TRBV10-3 and TRBJ2-3; 9 bases line up with TRBD2. There are 15 residues in the CDR3. The V gene end was trimmed by 4 bases and the J gene end by 2 bases; junction bases not matched to a gene: 4. Germline-derived CDR1 and CDR2 are ENHRY and SYGVKD. CDR3 sequence reads: CAISGSSGVTDTQYF. The CDR3 nucleotides are TGTGCCATCAGTGGTTCTAGCGGGGTCACAGATACGCAGTATTTT.

In this sample, this clone turned up once. The chain joins TRBV28 to TRBJ1-1; 10 nucleotides match TRBD1. The CDR3 totals 17 residues. Looked up from germline, CDR1 is MDHEN and CDR2 is SYDVKM. The J segment lost 0 bases and the V segment lost 5 bases, leaving 9 bases of the junction unmatched. As DNA, the CDR3 is TGTGCCAGCAGTACAGGGACAGGGGACTATTTGAACACTGAAGCTTTCTTT. Translating gives CASSTGTGDYLNTEAFF.

The chain couples TRBV5-4 to TRBJ2-5, with 7 bases identical to TRBD1. Germline CDR1 and CDR2: SGHNT and YYREEE (reference sequence). The CDR3 extends over 15 amino acids. V lost 3 bases, J lost 3 bases, and 8 bases stayed unmatched. DNA for the CDR3: TGTGCCAGCAGCTCGCCCCGGGACAGAGAAGAGACCCAGTACTTC. The encoded protein is CASSSPRDREETQYF.

A single count supports this clone. The chain couples TRBV30 to TRBJ2-7; 8 nucleotides match TRBD1. V lost 6 bases to trimming and J lost 5 bases; unmatched junction nucleotides: 12. Per the germline V gene, CDR1 is GTSNPN and CDR2 is SVGIG (reference sequence). This CDR3 comprises 14 residues. For the CDR3, the DNA is TGTGCCTGTAGGCTCCCAGGGGGCAAAAACGAGCAGTACTTC. It encodes CACRLPGGKNEQYF. The variable domain in full, completed from reference TRBV30 and TRBJ2-7, reads SQTIHQWPATLVQPVGSPLSLECTVEGTSNPNLYWYRQAAGRGLQLLFYSVGIGQISSEVPQNLSASRPQDRQFILSSKKLLLSDSGFYLCACRLPGGKNEQYFGPGTRLTVT.

A few counts support this clone. Other DNA sequences of this sample code for an identical CDR3. The rearrangement joins TRBV14 to TRBJ1-6, with D unresolved. The CDR3 totals 14 residues. V lost 3 bases to trimming and J lost 8 bases, with 11 bases between them. Germline-derived CDR1 and CDR2 are SGHDN and FVKESK. This CDR3 reads CASSQGGSYSPLHF. As DNA, the CDR3 is TGTGCCAGCAGCCAGGGAGGGAGCTATTCACCCCTCCACTTT.

The genes are TRBV10-3 and TRBJ2-3; D might be TRBD2 (6 bases). This CDR3 contains 16 residues. Germline V gene data show CDR1 as ENHRY and CDR2 as SYGVKD. Trimming cost V 6 bases and J 7 bases, with 23 bases left between them. The chain's CDR3 is CAISPGAAIPPNTQYF. CDR3 nucleotide sequence: TGTGCCATCAGCCCGGGAGCTGCTATCCCCCCGAATACGCAGTATTTT.

This rearrangement joins TRBV5-1 to TRBJ2-7; D might be TRBD2 (5 bases). CDR3 length: 15 amino acids. Trimming shortened V by 0 bases and J by 3 bases, and 13 bases separated the two germline ends. Germline V gives CDR1 SGHRS, CDR2 YFSETQ. Written as DNA, the CDR3 is TGCGCCAGCAGCTTGGCATTAGCGTCGGTCTACGAGCAGTACTTC. Residues: CASSLALASVYEQYF.

The chain has TRBV7-6 and TRBJ1-4; 8 nucleotides match TRBD1. Germline V gives CDR1 SGHVS, CDR2 FNYEAQ. V was pared by 2 bases and J by 8 bases, with 7 bases of the junction left unmatched. The CDR3 has 15 residues. The CDR3 spells CASSLQGALGEKLFF. The DNA for the CDR3 is TGTGCCAGCAGCTTACAGGGGGCCCTTGGAGAAAAACTGTTTTTT.

The genes are TRBV11-1 and TRBJ1-1; D unclear. Germline loops: CDR1 SGHAT, CDR2 FQDESV (reference sequence). The CDR3 loop spans 15 amino acids. Trimming pared 1 base from V and 1 base from J, leaving 10 bases between. The CDR3, as DNA: TGTGCCAGCAGCTTAGACTCCAGGCAGAACACTGAAGCTTTCTTT. Translation gives CASSLDSRQNTEAFF.

The chain couples TRBV6-5 to TRBJ2-2, with 11 bases that match TRBD2. J gave up 6 bases and V 5 bases, and 2 bases lay outside the gene matches. CDR1 and CDR2 (germline): MNHEY, SVGAGI. There are 14 residues in the CDR3. CDR3 sequence: CASSLAGGSGELFF. CDR3 sequence (DNA): TGTGCCAGCAGTCTAGCGGGGGGATCCGGGGAGCTGTTTTTT.

This clone is termed medium-sized. The chain carries TRBV27 and TRBJ2-3; 14 positions match TRBD2. J gave up 0 bases and V 6 bases, and 11 bases lay outside the gene matches. Germline CDR1 MNHEY, CDR2 SMNVEV (reference sequence). The CDR3 covers 19 residues. In DNA form, the CDR3 reads TGTGCCAGCAGCCACTTAAGACTAGCGGGGGGGCCTAGCACAGATACGCAGTATTTT. This translates into CASSHLRLAGGPSTDTQYF.

The DNA for the CDR3 is TGTGCCAGCAGTGGGGGGACTAGCGGGGGAGAGACCCAGTACTTC. This codes for CASSGGTSGGETQYF. The J gene is TRBJ2-5, the V gene TRBV2; 14 nucleotides align to TRBD2. V was pared by 4 bases and J by 4 bases, with 2 bases of the junction left unmatched. Germline V gene lookup returns CDR1 SNHLY and CDR2 FYNNEI. CDR3 length: 15 residues.

V usage is TRBV4-2 and J usage is TRBJ2-5; TRBD1 agrees at 8 bases. The germline V gene encodes CDR1 LGHNA and CDR2 YNFKEQ. J was trimmed by 3 bases and V by 3 bases; bases with no gene match: 9. This CDR3 contains 16 residues. This CDR3 is CASSQFPAGGEETQYF. The CDR3 DNA sequence: TGTGCCAGCAGCCAGTTTCCGGCAGGGGGCGAAGAGACCCAGTACTTC.

V gene TRBV7-9 combines with J gene TRBJ1-1; D is unclear. Trimming pared 2 bases from V and 4 bases from J, leaving 14 bases between. From germline, CDR1 is SEHNR and CDR2 FQNEAQ (reference sequence). The CDR3 extends over 15 amino acids. CDR3 in DNA: TGTGCCAGCAGCTTATCGGTTCTGCGGAGCACTGAAGCTTTCTTT. This encodes CASSLSVLRSTEAFF.

V usage is TRBV28 and J usage is TRBJ2-1; 13 bases are a match to TRBD2. The CDR3 has 15 amino acids. The V segment lost 7 bases and the J segment 9 bases; nucleotides outside the gene matches: 9. Per the germline V gene, CDR1 is MDHEN and CDR2 is SYDVKM. CDR3 bases: TGTGCCAGCATGAAGACTAGCGGGGGGTTTGGTGAGCAGTTCTTC. Translation: CASMKTSGGFGEQFF.

The chain uses TRBV11-2 and TRBJ2-5, with 16 bases fitting TRBD2. Losses at the gene ends were 0 bases for V and 5 bases for J; bases not matched to a gene: 6. Germline V gene sequence: CDR1 SGHAT, CDR2 FQNNGV. CDR3 length: 18 amino acids. Here the CDR3 DNA reads TGTGCCAGCAGCTTAGAGGGACTAGCGGGGGGGCCGGGGGAGACCCAGTACTTC. This sequence encodes CASSLEGLAGGPGETQYF.

The chain joins TRBV7-6 to TRBJ1-1, with TRBD1 as a possible D gene (5 bases). The ends were cut back, 2 bases at V and 7 bases at J, with 17 bases in the middle. The germline V gene encodes CDR1 SGHVS and CDR2 FNYEAQ. The CDR3 runs 15 residues. CDR3 residues: CASSLTFGRVDEAFF. As DNA, the CDR3 is TGTGCCAGCAGCTTAACATTCGGCAGGGTTGATGAAGCTTTCTTT.

This sequence joins TRBV30 and TRBJ2-1; 9 nucleotides line up with TRBD2. Germline CDR1 is GTSNPN and CDR2 is SVGIG (reference sequence). CDR3 length: 14 residues. The CDR3 here is CALDRGGAYNEQFF. CDR3 coding DNA: TGTGCATTGGATCGCGGGGGGGCCTACAATGAGCAGTTCTTC.

The V call is TRBV30, the J call TRBJ2-4; possible D gene TRBD2, 6 bases. V lost 4 bases and J lost 6, with 7 bases in between. CDR1 and CDR2 from the germline V gene are GTSNPN and SVGIG (reference sequence). The CDR3 has 11 amino acids. The CDR3 DNA sequence: TGTGCCTGGATCGGGGGAAACATTCAGTACTTC. This encodes CAWIGGNIQYF.

The CDR3 bases are TGTGCCTGGTGCCAGGGACAGGGAAGAACCGGGGAGCTGTTTTTT. Translated, it gives CAWCQGQGRTGELFF. The J gene is TRBJ2-2, the V gene TRBV30; TRBD1 matches 9 bases. The CDR3 is 15 residues long. The V gene end was trimmed by 5 bases and the J gene end by 5 bases; junction bases not matched to a gene: 9. Germline CDR1 reads GTSNPN; CDR2 reads SVGIG (reference sequence).

The chain links TRBV6-5 to TRBJ1-1; unclear D gene. The CDR3 covers 16 residues. V was cut by 0 bases and J by 2 bases, with 13 bases left in between. The germline V gene has CDR1 MNHEY and CDR2 SVGAGI. The DNA of the CDR3 is TGTGCCAGCAGTTACTCATCCAGAGGGTTTAACACTGAAGCTTTCTTT. Translated: CASSYSSRGFNTEAFF.

The chain uses TRBV15 and TRBJ1-5; D is possibly TRBD1 (5 bases). From germline, CDR1 is LNHNV and CDR2 YYDKDF (reference sequence). Trimming cost V 0 bases and J 4 bases, with 10 bases left between them. The CDR3 runs to 15 residues. CDR3 nucleotide sequence: TGTGCCACCAGCAGAGAAAGGGGAGGAAATCAGCCCCAGCATTTT. Its protein product is CATSRERGGNQPQHF.

The rearrangement uses TRBV4-2 and TRBJ2-7, with TRBD2 as a possible D gene (5 bases). The germline V gene has CDR1 LGHNA and CDR2 YNFKEQ. V lost 0 bases, J lost 2 bases, and 14 bases lay in between. This CDR3 has 16 amino acids. The CDR3, as DNA: TGTGCCAGCAGCCAAGATTCCCCGGGATTGGCCTACGAGCAGTACTTC. This codes for CASSQDSPGLAYEQYF.

This chain connects TRBV9 to TRBJ2-7; the match to TRBD1 covers 7 bases. Germline CDR1 and CDR2: SGDLS and YYNGEE. V gave up 4 bases and J gave up 2 bases; unmatched junction bases: 6. The CDR3 spans 14 residues. The CDR3 DNA sequence: TGTGCCAGCAGCCCTGACAGGGTAACCTACGAGCAGTACTTC. Translating it yields CASSPDRVTYEQYF.